This TCR beta chain was sequenced for a study of graft-versus-host responses after intestinal transplantation. On the study more broadly: Recipients received multivisceral, liver-intestinal, or isolated intestinal transplants.

Germline lookup yields CDR1 KGHSH and CDR2 LQKENI. This CDR3 has 14 amino acids. The V end lost 6 bases, the J end lost 5 bases, and 16 bases lay between the germline ends. Whole-study results and caveats: Allograft graft-versus-host to host-versus-graft clonal ratios ran high in patients with graft-donor T cell macrochimerism.

Only in-frame clones appear in the TCRdb table, and some are missing; sequencing was by immunoSEQ multiplex PCR. Here the sample spans about 39,000 clones, 85% to 95% being singletons. Worth noting for this clone: Antigen: not known.

The source is a human patient who received an intestinal transplant, so some T cells may come from the graft donor. The chain joins TRBV18 to TRBJ2-5; weak D call: TRBD2 (6 bases). Material: PBMCs, obtained almost 750 days after intestinal transplantation. This CDR3 is CASSSVGAGETQYF. CDR3 DNA sequence: TGTGCCAGCTCCTCTGTTGGCGCGGGGGAGACCCAGTACTTC.